Presented here are 24 T cell receptor beta chains from one specimen sequenced in a study of T cell responses to AZD1222 COVID-19 vaccine. Libraries were prepared by immunoSEQ multiplex PCR; TCRdb keeps only in-frame clonotypes and omits some of them. The sample includes fewer than 130,000 clones, roughly 90% of them seen just once. This specimen was peripheral blood, taken 28 days after the second AZD1222 dose. The receptors shown here come from an adult who received the AZD1222 COVID-19 vaccine.

The chain joins TRBV28 to TRBJ2-7, with TRBD2 as a possible D gene (6 bases). V was pared by 4 bases and J by 2 bases, with 18 bases between. CDR1 and CDR2 (germline): MDHEN, SYDVKM. CDR3 size: 16 residues. CDR3 nucleotides: TGTGCCAGCAGTTACCCCTCCTGGGCGGGACCCTACGAGCAGTACTTC. Protein product: CASSYPSWAGPYEQYF. The full variable domain, rest sourced from reference TRBV28 and TRBJ2-7, is DVKVTQSSRYLVKRTGEKVFLECVQDMDHENMFWYRQDPGLGLRLIYFSYDVKMKEKGDIPEGYSVSREKKERFSLILESASTNQTSMYLCASSYPSWAGPYEQYFGPGTRLTVT.

About this clone itself: The junction differs from germline at one of its ends, possibly a read error. The chain links TRBV3-1 (or the pseudogene TRBV3-2) to TRBJ1-4; tentatively, D is TRBD1 (5 bases). This CDR3 region has 12 residues. Per germline, CDR1 LGHDT and CDR2 YNNKEL (reference sequence). The CDR3 sequence is CASSLQEGTPRF. Here the CDR3 DNA reads TGTGCCAGCAGCCTCCAGGAGGGGACCCCCAGGTTT.

Concerning this clone: The sample carries other DNA sequences with the same CDR3. The chain recombines TRBV30 with TRBJ2-5; D is ambiguous. The CDR3 loop spans 14 amino acids. V gave up 1 base and J gave up 5 bases, with 14 bases separating them. Germline V lookup: CDR1 GTSNPN, CDR2 SVGIG (reference sequence). The CDR3 DNA reads as TGTGCCTGGAGTGGGTACCTTAGCCGGGAGACCCAGTACTTC. As protein: CAWSGYLSRETQYF.

The chain couples TRBV4-1 to TRBJ1-1; possibly TRBD1 for D (5 bases). The CDR3 length is 18 residues. Looked up from germline, CDR1 is MGHRA and CDR2 is YSYEKL. V gave up 0 bases and J gave up 0 bases, with 17 bases separating them. The CDR3 bases are TGCGCCAGCAGCCAAGATGAGGGGCGGAGGTCCATGAACACTGAAGCTTTCTTT. Translation gives CASSQDEGRRSMNTEAFF.

V usage is TRBV12-3 or TRBV12-4 and J usage is TRBJ1-5; D is uncertain. The CDR3 loop spans 13 amino acids. Trimming took off 6 bases at V and 6 bases at J, with 12 bases between the two ends. Here the CDR3 DNA reads TGTGCCAGCAGGACTGGACGGAGTCAGCCCCAGCATTTT. Its protein product is CASRTGRSQPQHF.

The chain links TRBV6-1 to TRBJ1-5; D remains ambiguous. The germline V gene has CDR1 MNHNS and CDR2 SASEGT. The CDR3 length is 15 residues. V was trimmed by 1 base and J by 6 bases, leaving 13 bases between them. The CDR3 nucleotides read TGTGCCAGCAGTGAAGGCGCTTCGAGGTTTCAGCCCCAGCATTTT. It codes for CASSEGASRFQPQHF.

The CDR3 nucleotides read TGCGCCAGCCCCCGGAAATCGGCGTCAGGAGGTAATTCACCCCTCCACTTT. Residues: CASPRKSASGGNSPLHF. The chain is built from TRBV23-1 and TRBJ1-6; no clear D. TRBV23-1 is placed among ORFs of uncertain function. Trimming left V 8 bases short and J 6 bases short, with 23 bases between. The CDR3 has 17 amino acids.

This clone was counted once. V gene TRBV28 combines with J gene TRBJ2-7, with a possible D match to TRBD1 (6 bases). The germline V and J ends were trimmed by 3 bases and 2 bases, with 8 bases remaining between them. The germline V gene has CDR1 MDHEN and CDR2 SYDVKM. There are 13 residues in the CDR3. The CDR3 bases are TGTGCCAGCAGTTTGCAGGGGACCTACGAGCAGTACTTC. This encodes CASSLQGTYEQYF. Together with reference TRBV28 and TRBJ2-7, the CDR3 gives the full variable domain: DVKVTQSSRYLVKRTGEKVFLECVQDMDHENMFWYRQDPGLGLRLIYFSYDVKMKEKGDIPEGYSVSREKKERFSLILESASTNQTSMYLCASSLQGTYEQYFGPGTRLTVT.

This sequence joins TRBV2 and TRBJ2-1; 10 bases line up with TRBD2. The CDR3 spans 14 residues. Germline-derived CDR1 and CDR2 are SNHLY and FYNNEI. V shed 7 bases, J shed 4 bases, and the junction held 4 bases outside the gene matches. The CDR3 nucleotides are TGTGCCAGCAAAGGACTAGCGGCATACAATGAGCAGTTCTTC. As protein: CASKGLAAYNEQFF.

This clone was counted a single time. The chain couples TRBV6-2 or TRBV6-3 to TRBJ1-3; no clear D gene. This CDR3 has 15 residues. V dropped 5 bases and J dropped 4 bases, with 15 bases sitting between them. Germline-derived CDR1 and CDR2 are MNHEY and SVGEGT. CDR3 sequence: CASSPLQSYGNTIYF. The CDR3 bases are TGTGCCAGCAGTCCCTTACAGAGCTACGGAAACACCATATATTTT.

The table lists this clone with a few counts. The chain couples TRBV7-9 to TRBJ2-1; D remains ambiguous. There are 14 residues in the CDR3. V lost 0 bases to trimming and J lost 4 bases, with 7 bases between them. Germline values: CDR1 SEHNR, CDR2 FQNEAQ (reference sequence). In DNA form, the CDR3 reads TGTGCCAGCAGCTTAGCCGACTTATACAATGAGCAGTTCTTC. Its protein product is CASSLADLYNEQFF.

This clone showed up many times. This same CDR3 is encoded by further DNA sequences in the sample. The chain recombines TRBV12-3 or TRBV12-4 with TRBJ1-1; D might be TRBD1 (5 bases). The CDR3 has 13 residues. V was pared by 1 base and J by 7 bases, with 10 bases between. As DNA, the CDR3 is TGTGCCAGCAGTTTAGGGGGTGGGGGTGAAGCTTTCTTT. This encodes CASSLGGGGEAFF.

The rearrangement links TRBV5-6 to TRBJ1-2, with D unclear. The V and J ends lost 0 bases and 6 bases respectively, with 12 bases between them. The germline gives CDR1 SGHDT, CDR2 YYEEEE. The CDR3 covers 14 residues. DNA for the CDR3: TGTGCCAGCAGCTTGGAAGGACTTACCGATGGCTACACCTTC. Translation gives CASSLEGLTDGYTF.

Notes on this clone: This same CDR3 is encoded by further DNA sequences in the sample. V usage is TRBV5-1 and J usage is TRBJ1-4, with D unclear. V lost 2 bases, J lost 0 bases, and 8 bases lay in between. Germline CDR1 SGHRS, CDR2 YFSETQ. This CDR3 has 15 residues. CDR3 residues: CASSFEGATNEKLFF. CDR3 DNA: TGCGCCAGCAGCTTTGAGGGAGCAACTAATGAAAAACTGTTTTTT.

This clone was seen a few times. The V gene is TRBV5-1, the J gene TRBJ2-7; a weak D match, TRBD1 (5 bases). In germline, CDR1 is SGHRS, CDR2 YFSETQ. This CDR3 comprises 13 residues. Trimming left V 0 bases short and J 5 bases short, with 9 bases between. CDR3 region: CASSLGQQDEQYF. The CDR3 DNA is TGCGCCAGCAGCTTGGGCCAACAGGACGAGCAGTACTTC.

The V gene is TRBV12-3 or TRBV12-4, the J gene TRBJ1-4, with D hard to call. V dropped 7 bases and J dropped 8 bases, with 14 bases sitting between them. There are 13 residues in the CDR3. Here the CDR3 reads CASTLRYGEKLFF. CDR3 DNA sequence: TGTGCCAGCACTCTCCGGTACGGGGAAAAACTGTTTTTT.

The chain couples TRBV19 to TRBJ1-2; perhaps TRBD1 as D (5 bases). The V gene's germline CDR1 is LNHDA and CDR2 SQIVND (reference sequence). The V end lost 5 bases, the J end lost 2 bases, and 15 bases lay between the germline ends. The CDR3 loop spans 15 amino acids. The CDR3 loop reads CASSPRRDGNYGYTF. Here the CDR3 DNA reads TGTGCCAGTAGTCCTCGACGGGACGGGAACTATGGCTACACCTTC.

V gene TRBV5-4 combines with J gene TRBJ2-7; 9 nucleotides agree with TRBD2. V trimming: 0 bases; J trimming: 0 bases; junction bases outside the gene matches: 4. Looked up from germline, CDR1 is SGHNT and CDR2 is YYREEE (reference sequence). The CDR3 runs 16 residues. CDR3 residues: CASSLEGSGGSYEQYF. For the CDR3, the DNA is TGTGCCAGCAGCTTGGAAGGTAGCGGGGGCTCCTACGAGCAGTACTTC.

The V gene is TRBV6-5, the J gene TRBJ2-2, with unresolved D. The CDR3 is made up of 14 amino acids. CDR1 MNHEY and CDR2 SVGAGI come from the germline V gene. The V end lost 6 bases, the J end lost 4 bases, and 12 bases lay between the germline ends. In nucleotides, the CDR3 is TGTGCCAGCAGGGATATAGCCCCCACCGGGGAGCTGTTTTTT. The encoded protein is CASRDIAPTGELFF.

The gene calls are TRBV6-5 and TRBJ1-5; possible D gene TRBD1, 6 bases. Per the germline V gene, CDR1 is MNHEY and CDR2 is SVGAGI. The germline V and J ends were trimmed by 6 bases and 4 bases, with 13 bases remaining between them. The CDR3 length is 14 residues. The CDR3 nucleotides read TGTGCCAGCAGGGACAGATTTGGGAATCAGCCCCAGCATTTT. Translated, it gives CASRDRFGNQPQHF.

CDR3 protein: CASSWDRSQETQYF. CDR3 nucleotide sequence: TGTGCCAGCAGCTGGGACAGGTCCCAAGAGACCCAGTACTTC. V is TRBV7-9 and J is TRBJ2-5; the match to TRBD1 covers 8 bases. This CDR3 region has 14 residues. Germline loops: CDR1 SEHNR, CDR2 FQNEAQ (reference sequence). J lost 1 base, V lost 4 bases, and 2 bases had no gene match.

This rearrangement joins TRBV5-5 to TRBJ2-3, with TRBD1 identical over 8 bases. CDR3 length: 15 amino acids. Germline assignment: CDR1 SGHKS and CDR2 YYEKEE (reference sequence). J gave up 3 bases and V 2 bases, and 5 bases lay outside the gene matches. The CDR3 loop is CASSFRTGRTDTQYF. The DNA of the CDR3 is TGTGCCAGCAGCTTCCGGACAGGGCGGACAGATACGCAGTATTTT.

The chain has TRBV3-1 (or the pseudogene TRBV3-2) and TRBJ1-2; 9 positions match TRBD1. The ends lost 4 bases at V and 4 bases at J; junction bases unmatched: 13. Germline V gives CDR1 LGHDT, CDR2 YNNKEL (reference sequence). CDR3 length: 17 amino acids. Here the CDR3 DNA reads TGTGCCAGCAGCCCGCGTCCCGGGACAGGGACGAGCTATGGCTACACCTTC. It specifies CASSPRPGTGTSYGYTF.

Only one count was recorded for this clone. This rearrangement joins TRBV27 to TRBJ1-5; no clear D. The CDR3 has 15 residues. CDR1 and CDR2 (germline): MNHEY, SMNVEV (reference sequence). Deletions cut 1 base from V and 0 bases from J, with 7 bases between. The CDR3: CASSLYGNSNQPQHF. CDR3 nucleotide sequence: TGTGCCAGCAGTTTATACGGAAATAGCAATCAGCCCCAGCATTTT.